Listed below are T cell receptor beta chains from one sample, sequenced in a study of cytotoxic CD8 clonotypes in ibrutinib-treated CLL. Generated by immunoSEQ multiplex PCR, the TCRdb table keeps only in-frame clones and is missing some. Of approximately 130,000 clones in the sample, approximately 81% were seen once. The sample consisted of PBMCs, taken after 24 months of ibrutinib treatment. The receptors stem from a human donor with chronic lymphocytic leukemia. Each CDR3 is given with its conserved first and last residue. Fields, in order: V gene, J gene, D gene, clone size, CDR3 DNA, CDR3 protein. The D gene is left open where the match is weak. Clone size is not always given. Where it is, it says once, few, many or a class for expanded clones.

>TRBV10-3|TRBJ2-1|-|-
TGTGCCATCAGTGACCCAAGGAGCAGGGTGGGCAATGAGCAGTTCTTC
CAISDPRSRVGNEQFF
>TRBV18|TRBJ2-2|TRBD2|-
TGTGCCAGCTCACCAACTAGCGGGGGAACGAACACCGGGGAGCTGTTTTTT
CASSPTSGGTNTGELFF
>TRBV5-6|TRBJ1-5|-|-
TGTGCCAGCAGCTTGGCCGACGGGGTTAGCAATCAGCCCCAGCATTTT
CASSLADGVSNQPQHF
>TRBV27|TRBJ1-5|-|-
TGTGCCAGCAGTTTTGGGGGGTTAGGGCCCCAGCATTTT
CASSFGGLGPQHF
>TRBV11-2|TRBJ2-7|-|-
TGTGCCAGCAGCTTGTCAATGCGGTCTGTGGGGGAGCAGTACTTC
CASSLSMRSVGEQYF
>TRBV28|TRBJ2-3|TRBD1|-
TGTGCCAGCAGTTCCCCGGGACAGGGCACAGATACGCAGTATTTT
CASSSPGQGTDTQYF
>TRBV6-5|TRBJ2-1|-|-
TGTGCCAGCAGTTACCTCACGCCCAGACCACACAATGAGCAGTTCTTC
CASSYLTPRPHNEQFF
>TRBV4-3|TRBJ2-5|-|-
TGCGCCAGCAGCCAAGACTTGGGATCATACGTCGGAGAGACCCAGTACTTC
CASSQDLGSYVGETQYF
>TRBV7-2|TRBJ2-7|-|-
TGTGCCAGCAGCTTAAGGGGGGGAAGCTCCTACGAGCAGTACTTC
CASSLRGGSSYEQYF
>TRBV14|TRBJ1-2|-|few
TGTGCCAGCAGCCAATTGGGACCGGCGAACTATGGCTACACCTTC
CASSQLGPANYGYTF
>TRBV19|TRBJ2-1|-|-
TGTGCCAGTAGTATAAGCACATCGCTCACCTCCTACAATGAGCAGTTCTTC
CASSISTSLTSYNEQFF